Listed below are T cell receptor beta chains from one sample, sequenced in a study of siplizumab effects on memory and regulatory T cells. Libraries were prepared by immunoSEQ multiplex PCR; TCRdb keeps only in-frame clonotypes and omits some of them. The sample holds around 77,000 clones; less than 95% are singletons and the top ten take over 25%. Specimen: CD8+ T cells sorted from blood. The receptors here all came from a human donor in good health. Both conserved end residues are part of each CDR3. D genes are given only for firm matches. Clone size is not always given. Where it is, it says once, few, many or a class for expanded clones.

V	D	size	J	CDR3	DNA
TRBV30	NA	NA	TRBJ2-7	CAWGWEASYEQYF	TGTGCCTGGGGGTGGGAAGCATCCTACGAGCAGTACTTC
TRBV19	TRBD1	NA	TRBJ2-7	CASSTTGTGEQYF	TGTGCCAGTAGTACCACCGGGACAGGCGAGCAGTACTTC
TRBV7-8	NA	NA	TRBJ2-2	CASSYRGGELFF	TGTGCCAGCAGCTACCGGGGCGGGGAGCTGTTTTTT
TRBV7-9	TRBD2	NA	TRBJ2-7	CASSHPGGLDEQYF	TGTGCCAGCAGCCACCCGGGGGGGTTAGACGAGCAGTACTTC
TRBV6-6	TRBD2	NA	TRBJ2-1	CASRLAGGSNEQFF	TGTGCCAGCCGGCTAGCGGGAGGTAGCAATGAGCAGTTCTTC
TRBV19	NA	NA	TRBJ1-4	CASSPGIVINEKLFF	TGTGCCAGTAGTCCCGGCATCGTGATTAATGAAAAACTGTTTTTT
TRBV29-1	TRBD1	NA	TRBJ1-2	CSVEGPGTGWDGYTF	TGCAGCGTTGAAGGCCCCGGGACAGGATGGGATGGCTACACCTTC
TRBV27	TRBD1	NA	TRBJ2-2	CASSLDDRGSSGELFF	TGTGCCAGCAGTTTAGACGACAGGGGTTCCTCCGGGGAGCTGTTTTTT
TRBV9	NA	NA	TRBJ2-1	CASSVDGRAGPGDEQFF	TGTGCCAGCAGCGTTGACGGACGTGCGGGTCCTGGGGATGAGCAGTTCTTC
TRBV11-2	TRBD1	NA	TRBJ2-3	CASSRGTASTDTQYF	TGTGCCAGCAGCCGAGGGACAGCCAGCACAGATACGCAGTATTTT
TRBV7-2	NA	NA	TRBJ1-5	CASSSTGRGQPQHF	TGTGCCAGCAGCTCGACAGGTCGGGGGCAGCCCCAGCATTTT
TRBV6-6	NA	NA	TRBJ2-3	CASSSLGAGVDTQYF	TGTGCCAGCAGTTCACTAGGGGCAGGTGTAGATACGCAGTATTTT
TRBV29-1	NA	once	TRBJ2-1	CSVDEGRTLRSYNEQFF	TGCAGCGTTGACGAGGGGAGGACGCTTCGCTCCTACAATGAGCAGTTCTTC
TRBV7-9	NA	NA	TRBJ2-7	CASSHGRAGRIYEQYF	TGTGCCAGCAGCCATGGGCGGGCAGGGAGGATCTACGAGCAGTACTTC
TRBV6-5	NA	NA	TRBJ1-5	CASSYSKWEPQHF	TGTGCCAGCAGTTACTCGAAGTGGGAGCCCCAGCATTTT
TRBV5-8	NA	NA	TRBJ2-6	CASSLGQGSGANVLTF	TGTGCCAGCAGCTTGGGGCAGGGTTCTGGGGCCAACGTCCTGACTTTC
TRBV19	NA	NA	TRBJ1-1	CASSIVPNTEAFF	TGTGCCAGTAGTATAGTGCCCAACACTGAAGCTTTCTTT
TRBV27	NA	NA	TRBJ1-1	CASSTHPRGGTNTEAFF	TGTGCCAGCAGTACTCACCCGAGGGGCGGTACAAACACTGAAGCTTTCTTT
TRBV6-5	NA	NA	TRBJ1-1	CASSLTGTPNTEAFF	TGTGCCAGCAGTCTTACCGGGACACCGAACACTGAAGCTTTCTTT
TRBV10-3	NA	NA	TRBJ1-5	CAISETSVNQPQHF	TGTGCCATCAGTGAGACCTCGGTAAATCAGCCCCAGCATTTT
TRBV6-5	NA	NA	TRBJ1-2	CASSYQGGNGYTF	TGTGCCAGCAGTTACCAGGGTGGGAATGGCTACACCTTC
TRBV4-2	NA	NA	TRBJ2-7	CASSQEEFSYEQYF	TGTGCCAGCAGCCAAGAAGAGTTCTCCTACGAGCAGTACTTC
TRBV19	NA	NA	TRBJ2-3	CASSMGGGITDTQYF	TGTGCCAGTAGTATGGGAGGAGGTATCACAGATACGCAGTATTTT
TRBV7-9	NA	NA	TRBJ2-7	CASSLAEYEQYF	TGTGCCAGCAGCTTAGCCGAGTACGAGCAGTACTTC
TRBV9	TRBD1	NA	TRBJ2-2	CASSARPPDRFTGELFF	TGTGCCAGCAGCGCGCGGCCCCCGGACAGGTTTACCGGGGAGCTGTTTTTT
TRBV9	TRBD1	NA	TRBJ1-1	CASSDPGQGNTEAFF	TGTGCCAGCAGCGACCCGGGACAGGGTAACACTGAAGCTTTCTTT
TRBV6-4	NA	NA	TRBJ1-2	CASSGDYDRPAGNGYTF	TGTGCCAGCAGTGGGGATTACGACAGACCCGCAGGAAATGGCTACACCTTC
TRBV7-9	TRBD1	NA	TRBJ2-3	CASSLGIPETGDKDTQYF	TGTGCCAGCAGCTTAGGGATACCGGAGACAGGGGACAAAGATACGCAGTATTTT
TRBV7-9	NA	NA	TRBJ1-1	CASSLVTGNTEAFF	TGTGCCAGCAGCTTAGTCACAGGGAACACTGAAGCTTTCTTT
TRBV6-6	NA	NA	TRBJ2-7	CASSNLGGYYEQYF	TGTGCCAGCAGTAACCTCGGAGGGTATTACGAGCAGTACTTC
TRBV5-4	TRBD1	NA	TRBJ2-1	CASSTGVNEQFF	TGTGCCAGCAGCACAGGGGTCAATGAGCAGTTCTTC
TRBV5-8	TRBD1	NA	TRBJ2-1	CASSFRDSNNEQFF	TGTGCCAGCAGCTTCAGGGACAGCAACAATGAGCAGTTCTTC
TRBV7-2	NA	NA	TRBJ2-7	CASSFGGSGEQYF	TGTGCCAGCAGCTTTGGTGGTTCTGGCGAGCAGTACTTC
TRBV6-1	NA	NA	TRBJ2-4	CASSDWGAKNIQYF	TGTGCCAGCAGTGATTGGGGAGCAAAAAACATTCAGTACTTC
TRBV19	NA	once	TRBJ2-6	CASSISGATGANVLTF	TGTGCCAGTAGTATCTCAGGGGCGACTGGGGCCAACGTCCTGACTTTC
TRBV7-6	NA	NA	TRBJ2-1	CASSLVGNNNEQFF	TGTGCCAGCAGCTTAGTGGGAAACAACAATGAGCAGTTCTTC
TRBV10-3	NA	once	TRBJ2-2	CAISEAINTGELFF	TGTGCCATCAGTGAAGCCATCAACACCGGGGAGCTGTTTTTT
TRBV9	TRBD2	NA	TRBJ2-1	CASAPDGLAVYNEQFF	TGTGCCAGCGCTCCCGATGGACTAGCGGTTTACAATGAGCAGTTCTTC
TRBV7-9	NA	NA	TRBJ2-7	CASNRGASYEQYF	TGTGCCAGCAACCGGGGGGCCTCCTACGAGCAGTACTTC
TRBV18	NA	NA	TRBJ2-5	CASSPTSVYQETQYF	TGTGCCAGCTCACCCACTTCCGTATACCAAGAGACCCAGTACTTC
TRBV4-1	NA	NA	TRBJ1-1	CASSQAVADTEAFF	TGCGCCAGCAGCCAAGCGGTTGCGGACACTGAAGCTTTCTTT
TRBV12-5	NA	NA	TRBJ1-1	CASLQRGGPKDGAFF	TGTGCTAGCCTCCAGCGGGGGGGCCCGAAAGATGGGGCTTTCTTT
TRBV18	TRBD1	NA	TRBJ1-2	CASSPLRTGGFIGGYTF	TGTGCCAGCTCACCACTCCGGACAGGGGGCTTTATCGGCGGCTACACCTTC
TRBV7-3	TRBD2	NA	TRBJ2-1	CASSISGDAYNEQFF	TGTGCCAGCAGCATTAGCGGGGACGCCTACAATGAGCAGTTCTTC
TRBV18	TRBD1	NA	TRBJ1-3	CASSPWDSSVSNTIYF	TGTGCCAGCTCACCGTGGGACAGTTCGGTGTCAAACACCATATATTTT
TRBV5-6	NA	NA	TRBJ1-5	CASSAPPGSNQPQHF	TGTGCCAGCAGCGCCCCCCCCGGTAGCAATCAGCCCCAGCATTTT